The T cell receptor (beta chain) described here comes from a study of blood T cell repertoires in COVID-19. Study in general: Samples of COVID-19 (acute and convalescent) were obtained from the United States, Italy and Spain.

V dropped 4 bases and J dropped 8; count of bases not matched to a gene: 9. This CDR3 region has 15 residues. The germline V gene encodes CDR1 SGHRS and CDR2 YFSETQ. TCRdb keeps only in-frame clones here, not all; method: immunoSEQ multiplex PCR. The data contain about 270,000 clones, 80% to 90% of them singletons. The receptor's source is a woman in her 70s with acute or convalescent COVID-19. Material for sequencing was peripheral blood. This chain uses TRBV5-1 with TRBJ2-1; 10 positions match TRBD2. CDR3 bases: TGCGCCAGCAGCCTTCCGGGACTAGCGCTGCATGAGCAGTTCTTC. Translated: CASSLPGLALHEQFF.